The 9 T cell receptor beta chains reported below all come from one sample, sequenced in a study of Graves' ophthalmopathy and Graves' hyperthyroidism. The study amplified TCR beta CDR3 regions using RNA transcripts. RT-PCR was first run with HTBI primers, then multiplex PCR in a second round. TCRdb ran MiXCR on the multiplex PCR reads and lists one entry per CDR3 protein. Of hundreds of thousands of distinct CDR3 sequences detected, approximately 22% appear once; the ten largest clones hold 7.1%. The sample taken for sequencing was peripheral blood. All receptors derive from a woman under 30 with stable Graves' hyperthyroidism. Some clones in this sample may be carry-over from other donors' samples.

The chain combines TRBV20-1 with TRBJ2-7; 9 bases are a match to TRBD2. V lost 5 bases, J lost 5 bases, and 10 bases stayed unmatched. Germline CDR1 DFQATT, CDR2 SNEGSKA (reference sequence). CDR3 length equals 14 residues. The CDR3 sequence is CSAHSAGGRDEQYF. CDR3 DNA sequence: TGCAGTGCTCATTCGGCGGGAGGGCGGGACGAGCAGTACTTC.

This clonotype has a count of ten or more. This rearrangement joins TRBV28 to TRBJ1-2; 8 positions agree with TRBD1. After removal of 2 bases from V and 5 bases from J, the junction contained 4 bases not matched to a gene. In germline, CDR1 is MDHEN, CDR2 SYDVKM. The CDR3 loop spans 14 amino acids. The chain's CDR3 is CASSLQGARYGYTF. The CDR3 DNA follows: TGTGCCAGCAGTTTACAGGGGGCGCGGTATGGCTACACCTTC.

This clonotype was seen many times. This chain connects TRBV20-1 to TRBJ2-7; 7 bases map to TRBD1. CDR1 is DFQATT and CDR2 is SNEGSKA in the germline V gene (reference sequence). The junction had 7 bases not matched to a gene; V was cut back by 4 bases and J by 7 bases. CDR3 length: 12 residues. DNA of the CDR3: TGCAGTGCTAATAGGGGGCTGGGGGAGCAGTACTTC. It encodes CSANRGLGEQYF.

This clonotype has at least ten counts. This CDR3 reads CASSVPGQGRDTEAFF. For the CDR3, the DNA is TGTGCCAGCAGCGTCCCGGGACAGGGGCGGGACACTGAAGCTTTCTTT. The chain has TRBV27 and TRBJ1-1; 10 bases fit TRBD1. The J segment lost 3 bases and the V segment lost 6 bases, leaving 10 bases of the junction unmatched. CDR1 and CDR2 (germline): MNHEY, SMNVEV (reference sequence). The CDR3 is made up of 16 amino acids.

This clonotype was detected a few times. This rearrangement joins TRBV6-1 to TRBJ1-1; possible D gene TRBD1, 5 bases. The CDR3 spans 13 residues. Germline-derived CDR1 and CDR2 are MNHNS and SASEGT. Between the trimmed V and J ends, which lost 0 bases and 7 bases, there was a span of 9 bases. Written as DNA, the CDR3 is TGTGCCAGCAGTGAAGCGTTCGGGGGTGAAGCTTTCTTT. It encodes CASSEAFGGEAFF.

This chain joins TRBV12-3 or TRBV12-4 and TRBJ1-2, with 8 bases identical to TRBD1. J gave up 7 bases and V 6 bases, and 7 bases lay outside the gene matches. The CDR3 runs 13 residues. The CDR3 coding sequence is TGTGCCAGCAGGCCGGACAGGGTACGTGGCTACACCTTC. Residues: CASRPDRVRGYTF.

This sequence joins TRBV20-1 and TRBJ1-5; D is undetermined. V was cut by 3 bases and J by 0 bases, with 12 bases left in between. There are 15 residues in the CDR3. Looked up from germline, CDR1 is DFQATT and CDR2 is SNEGSKA (reference sequence). The CDR3 protein is CSASGVQISNQPQHF. The CDR3, as DNA: TGCAGTGCTAGCGGGGTACAAATTAGCAATCAGCCCCAGCATTTT.

Many counts were recorded for this clonotype. This chain connects TRBV30 to TRBJ1-1; possible D gene TRBD1, 5 bases. The germline V gene has CDR1 GTSNPN and CDR2 SVGIG (reference sequence). With 2 bases removed from V and 6 bases from J, the gap between germline ends came to 16 bases. The CDR3 covers 14 residues. The CDR3 bases are TGTGCCTGGAGTAAGAAGGGGACCGAGGCTGAAGCTTTCTTT. Translated: CAWSKKGTEAEAFF.

About this clonotype itself: One end of the junction fails to match germline, which may point to a read error. The gene calls are TRBV2 and TRBJ1-2; D is possibly TRBD1 (6 bases). The CDR3 has 17 residues. Germline CDR1 is SNHLY and CDR2 is FYNNEI. The CDR3, as DNA: TGTGCCAACAGTGAAGAGGGACCCCAGGGGTCGAGCTATGGCTACACCTTC. Translating it yields CANSEEGPQGSSYGYTF.